Sequencing of this TCR beta chain was carried out in a study of CD8 T cells in ankylosing spondylitis. Study observations and caveats: Among TCR beta sequences, a motif of eight highly homologous variants appeared characteristic of ankylosing spondylitis blood.

V lost 2 bases, J lost 5 bases, and 8 bases lay in between. CDR1 and CDR2 from the germline V gene are SQVTM and ANQGSEA. CDR3 length: 12 amino acids. This clonotype showed up many times. Its target is not known. TCRdb itself ran the 5' RACE reads through MiXCR, one entry per CDR3 protein. The sample lists hundreds of thousands of distinct CDR3 sequences; about 18% were seen once. The sequence came from a male donor with ankylosing spondylitis. V gene TRBV29-1 combines with J gene TRBJ2-3; TRBD1 might be the D (5 bases). Sequences were obtained from blood, either unsorted or a sorted T cell fraction (not recorded which). CDR3 residues: CSVEQGVDTQYF. The CDR3 DNA sequence: TGCAGCGTTGAACAGGGTGTAGATACGCAGTATTTT.